This T cell receptor beta chain comes out of a study of beta chain features in type 1 diabetes. Overall study findings and caveats: The study found moderately but significantly shorter TCRB CDR3s in all four CD4+ subsets of Type 1 diabetes patients.

Expressed TCRB transcripts were sequenced because the isolated RNA had all been reverse transcribed beforehand. Profiling relied on immunoSEQ multiplex PCR, and the TCRdb table lists in-frame clones only, not all of them. The repertoire holds about 640,000 clones, 9.5% to 15% seen once, with around 0.12% in the top ten. This clone came up a few times. Its target is unknown. Germline lookup yields CDR1 MNHNY and CDR2 SVGAGI (reference sequence). This CDR3 contains 13 residues. The V and J ends lost 5 bases and 0 bases respectively, with 8 bases between them. The clonotype originates from a man aged 25-45 years with type 1 diabetes. Sequenced input: naive CD4+ T cells from blood. This sequence joins TRBV6-6 and TRBJ2-7, with a tentative D call TRBD2 (6 bases). The CDR3 nucleotides read TGTGCCAGCAGTGGAGGGAACTCCTACGAGCAGTACTTC. It specifies CASSGGNSYEQYF.